The TCR beta chain under discussion was sequenced for a study of response to subunit inactivated influenza vaccine. Each CDR3 protein gets one entry after TCRdb re-called the RT-PCR reads with MiXCR. This sample has more than 400,000 distinct CDR3 sequences, with 11% found just once. This clonotype has a handful of counts. No antigen is known for it. Findings and limits, study-wide: Each seasonal influenza vaccination recruits few new T cells, the authors suggested.

This CDR3 contains 16 residues. Germline values: CDR1 LGHNA, CDR2 YSLEER. After removal of 1 base from V and 2 bases from J, the junction contained 2 bases not matched to a gene. The TCR sequence derives from a man aged 45 to 65 who received an inactivated influenza vaccine. The gene calls are TRBV4-3 and TRBJ2-1, with 10 positions matching TRBD2. The sample in question was PBMCs from blood, obtained roughly 46 days after vaccination. The CDR3 region is CASSQGSGGTYNEQFF. Written as DNA, the CDR3 is TGCGCCAGCAGCCAAGGTAGCGGGGGGACCTACAATGAGCAGTTCTTC.